Following are 29 T cell receptor beta chains from one sample sequenced in a study of blood T cell repertoires in COVID-19. Assay: immunoSEQ multiplex PCR; the TCRdb copy retains only in-frame clones and omits some. The sample contains about 190,000 clones, 88% of which appear only once. The sequenced sample consisted of peripheral blood. These receptors came from a man between 18 and 29 years old with active or convalescent COVID-19.

The chain carries TRBV5-1 and TRBJ1-1, with D unresolved. CDR1 SGHRS and CDR2 YFSETQ come from the germline V gene. Trimming shortened V by 5 bases and J by 1 base, and 9 bases separated the two germline ends. This CDR3 spans 13 amino acids. CDR3 residues: CASRWETNTEAFF. Written as DNA, the CDR3 is TGCGCCAGCAGGTGGGAGACGAACACTGAAGCTTTCTTT.

The chain uses TRBV19 and TRBJ2-1; D is possibly TRBD2 (5 bases). V was cut by 1 base and J by 2 bases, with 9 bases left in between. CDR1 and CDR2 (germline): LNHDA, SQIVND (reference sequence). The CDR3 is made up of 15 amino acids. The CDR3 DNA sequence: TGTGCCAGTAGTATAGTGCCGGGGACCTACAATGAGCAGTTCTTC. This translates into CASSIVPGTYNEQFF.

This sequence joins TRBV10-3 and TRBJ1-4; tentative D call: TRBD1 (6 bases). V gave up 0 bases and J gave up 6 bases, with 11 bases separating them. There are 15 residues in the CDR3. Looked up from germline, CDR1 is ENHRY and CDR2 is SYGVKD. The CDR3 region is CAISESGGRYEKLFF. The DNA for the CDR3 is TGTGCCATCAGTGAGTCGGGGGGGCGGTATGAAAAACTGTTTTTT.

Turning to this clone: Other DNA sequences of this sample code for an identical CDR3. V and J are TRBV18 and TRBJ1-1; no clear D. The CDR3 loop spans 13 amino acids. The V gene's germline CDR1 is KGHSH and CDR2 LQKENI. Between the trimmed V and J ends, which lost 3 bases and 3 bases, there was a span of 8 bases. The CDR3 DNA reads TGTGCCAGCTCACCGGGAGGAGACACTGAAGCTTTCTTT. This codes for CASSPGGDTEAFF.

The sample holds many counts of this clone. Other DNA sequences of this sample code for an identical CDR3. V usage is TRBV19 and J usage is TRBJ1-4; D remains ambiguous. Germline CDR1 is LNHDA and CDR2 is SQIVND (reference sequence). V dropped 4 bases and J dropped 8 bases, with 11 bases sitting between them. The CDR3 runs 13 residues. CDR3 sequence reads: CASSKQRGEKLFF. Here the CDR3 DNA reads TGTGCCAGTAGTAAACAGCGAGGGGAAAAACTGTTTTTT.

CDR3 sequence (DNA): TGTGCCAGCAGCGTAGATAGCGGGAGGGCCTACAATGAGCAGTTCTTC. It encodes CASSVDSGRAYNEQFF. The chain recombines TRBV9 with TRBJ2-1; 11 nucleotides agree with TRBD2. CDR1 and CDR2 from the germline V gene are SGDLS and YYNGEE. J gave up 2 bases and V 0 bases, and 1 base lay outside the gene matches. CDR3 size: 16 residues.

Concerning this clone itself: A read error may produce the germline difference seen at one junction end. This chain uses TRBV5-6 with TRBJ1-2, with 8 bases matching TRBD1. Germline CDR1 reads SGHDT; CDR2 reads YYEEEE. This CDR3 is 13 amino acids long. CDR3 in DNA: TGTGCCAGCAGCCCTCGAGGACCGGGACAGGTGCTCTTC. This translates into CASSPRGPGQVLF.

The V gene is TRBV11-3, the J gene TRBJ2-1; TRBD2 agrees at 15 bases. Trimming took 6 bases from V and 5 from J; bases not matched to a gene: 5. This CDR3 spans 16 amino acids. Per the germline V gene, CDR1 is SGHNT and CDR2 is YENEEA. This CDR3 is CASSQGTSGRHNEQFF. As DNA, the CDR3 is TGTGCCAGCAGTCAGGGGACTAGCGGGAGGCACAATGAGCAGTTCTTC.

This sequence joins TRBV5-5 and TRBJ1-2; possibly TRBD1 for D (5 bases). Trimming pared 0 bases from V and 8 bases from J, leaving 20 bases between. CDR1 and CDR2 (germline): SGHKS, YYEKEE (reference sequence). This CDR3 has 16 amino acids. CDR3 protein: CASSLAASWGYEGYTF. The CDR3 DNA sequence: TGTGCCAGCAGCTTGGCCGCATCTTGGGGCTATGAAGGCTACACCTTC.

The chain combines TRBV3-1 (or the pseudogene TRBV3-2) with TRBJ2-2, with 8 bases that match TRBD1. The CDR3 spans 15 residues. Unmatched junction bases numbered 6, after V lost 5 bases and J lost 4 bases. Looked up from germline, CDR1 is LGHDT and CDR2 is YNNKEL (reference sequence). As DNA, the CDR3 is TGTGCCAGCAGCAATCAGGGGGCAGGCACCGGGGAGCTGTTTTTT. This sequence encodes CASSNQGAGTGELFF.

This sequence joins TRBV10-3 and TRBJ1-5; 7 positions agree with TRBD1. V gave up 10 bases and J gave up 3 bases; unmatched junction bases: 6. Germline V lookup: CDR1 ENHRY, CDR2 SYGVKD. The CDR3 is 13 residues long. CDR3 sequence (DNA): TGTGCCAGCGGGACAGACCTCAATCAGCCCCAGCATTTT. Translated, it gives CASGTDLNQPQHF.

The chain employs TRBV12-3 or TRBV12-4 and TRBJ1-1, with 7 bases identical to TRBD1. This CDR3 has 13 residues. The V gene end was trimmed by 9 bases and the J gene end by 5 bases; junction bases not matched to a gene: 9. The CDR3 is CASKLGGRTEAFF. Here the CDR3 DNA reads TGTGCCAGTAAGTTAGGGGGCCGGACTGAAGCTTTCTTT.

This chain uses TRBV5-1 with TRBJ1-6, with TRBD1 matching over 7 bases. Germline V gene lookup returns CDR1 SGHRS and CDR2 YFSETQ. The V gene end was trimmed by 0 bases and the J gene end by 0 bases; junction bases not matched to a gene: 3. The length of the CDR3 is 17 residues. CDR3 bases: TGCGCCAGCAGCTTGGTAGCAGGGGGCTCCTATAATTCACCCCTCCACTTT. It encodes CASSLVAGGSYNSPLHF.

The chain carries TRBV19 and TRBJ2-6; possibly TRBD2 for D (5 bases). Germline CDR1 is LNHDA and CDR2 is SQIVND (reference sequence). The V and J ends lost 5 bases and 4 bases respectively, with 21 bases between them. This CDR3 has 18 residues. The CDR3 DNA is TGTGCCAGTAGTTCGGGGTGGGTTGGGTTATCCGGGGCCAACGTCCTGACTTTC. Translated, it gives CASSSGWVGLSGANVLTF.

The J gene is TRBJ1-5, the V gene TRBV10-3; D possibly corresponds to TRBD1 (5 bases). V shed 0 bases and J shed 3 bases, with 9 bases lying between them. Germline V gene lookup returns CDR1 ENHRY and CDR2 SYGVKD. CDR3 length: 15 amino acids. CDR3 in DNA: TGTGCCATCAGTGAGTCCGGAGGGACCAATCAGCCCCAGCATTTT. Encoded protein: CAISESGGTNQPQHF.

V usage is TRBV2 and J usage is TRBJ1-1; D ambiguous. Per germline, CDR1 SNHLY and CDR2 FYNNEI. The CDR3 has 13 residues. The V and J ends lost 6 bases and 3 bases respectively, with 11 bases between them. CDR3 coding DNA: TGTGCCAGCAGAACCCGAGGCGACACTGAAGCTTTCTTT. It yields the protein CASRTRGDTEAFF.

CDR3 sequence reads: CSARDSWRDEQYF. CDR3 nucleotides: TGCAGCGCAAGGGACAGCTGGCGGGACGAGCAGTACTTC. The genes are TRBV29-1 and TRBJ2-7; 7 nucleotides match TRBD1. The CDR3 sequence is 13 residues long. Looked up from germline, CDR1 is SQVTM and CDR2 is ANQGSEA. The trim removed 7 bases at V and 5 bases at J, leaving 11 bases unmatched.

This clone appeared many times. The gene calls are TRBV4-1 and TRBJ1-4; 7 bases match TRBD1. The V and J ends lost 1 base and 7 bases, in that order; junction bases with no gene match: 9. There are 16 residues in the CDR3. From germline, CDR1 is MGHRA and CDR2 YSYEKL. The chain's CDR3 is CASSQGFSGGGEKLFF. The CDR3 nucleotides are TGCGCCAGCAGCCAAGGGTTTTCAGGGGGAGGTGAAAAACTGTTTTTT.

The rearrangement links TRBV9 to TRBJ1-6; TRBD1 aligns across 7 bases. Germline assignment: CDR1 SGDLS and CDR2 YYNGEE. The CDR3 is 17 residues long. V was clipped by 3 bases and J by 3 bases; unmatched bases: 9. The CDR3 spells CASSAYNRDSYNSPLHF. CDR3 DNA: TGTGCCAGCAGCGCATACAACCGGGACAGCTATAATTCACCCCTCCACTTT. The full variable domain, its missing parts supplied by reference TRBV9 and TRBJ1-6, is DSGVTQTPKHLITATGQRVTLRCSPRSGDLSVYWYQQSLDQGLQFLIQYYNGEERAKGNILERFSAQQFPDLHSELNLSSLELGDSALYFCASSAYNRDSYNSPLHFGNGTRLTVT.

The table lists this clone with a count of one. The chain links TRBV25-1 to TRBJ2-5; no firm D call. The CDR3 runs to 13 residues. V was trimmed by 3 bases and J by 5 bases, leaving 10 bases between them. Germline V gives CDR1 MGHDK, CDR2 SYGVNS. CDR3 residues: CASSEQALETQYF. In DNA form, the CDR3 reads TGTGCCAGCAGTGAGCAGGCTCTGGAGACCCAGTACTTC.

The V gene is TRBV6-6, the J gene TRBJ2-1, with 9 bases aligning to TRBD2. The CDR3 sequence is 15 residues long. CDR1 is MNHNY and CDR2 is SVGAGI in the germline V gene (reference sequence). V shed 2 bases and J 4 bases; nucleotides not matched to a gene: 3. CDR3 protein: CASSYGGGGYNEQFF. CDR3 in DNA: TGTGCCAGCAGTTACGGCGGGGGGGGATACAATGAGCAGTTCTTC.

This rearrangement joins TRBV4-2 to TRBJ2-1; D not certain. Germline V gene lookup returns CDR1 LGHNA and CDR2 YNFKEQ. With 0 bases removed from V and 4 bases from J, the gap between germline ends came to 7 bases. This CDR3 contains 14 residues. The CDR3 reads CASSQDPRYNEQFF. In nucleotides, the CDR3 is TGTGCCAGCAGCCAAGATCCCAGGTACAATGAGCAGTTCTTC.

The V gene is TRBV19, the J gene TRBJ1-6; D gene uncertain. With 5 bases removed from V and 13 bases from J, the gap between germline ends came to 15 bases. CDR3 length: 13 amino acids. CDR1 and CDR2 (germline): LNHDA, SQIVND (reference sequence). The CDR3 loop is CASSGRPPGPLHF. CDR3 nucleotides: TGTGCCAGTAGTGGGAGGCCGCCGGGTCCCCTCCACTTT.

The rearrangement uses TRBV12-3 or TRBV12-4 and TRBJ1-1; D might be TRBD1 (5 bases). The CDR3 totals 13 residues. The germline V and J ends were trimmed by 6 bases and 1 base, with 9 bases remaining between them. The CDR3 region is CASSETANTEAFF. The CDR3 DNA sequence: TGTGCCAGCAGCGAGACAGCGAACACTGAAGCTTTCTTT.

The chain joins TRBV3-1 (or the pseudogene TRBV3-2) to TRBJ2-3; TRBD2 matches at 9 bases. From germline, CDR1 is LGHDT and CDR2 YNNKEL (reference sequence). V dropped 5 bases and J dropped 4; count of bases not matched to a gene: 13. The CDR3 consists of 17 residues. Here the CDR3 reads CASSRRASAGGPDTQYF. DNA of the CDR3: TGTGCCAGCAGCAGACGGGCGTCCGCGGGGGGGCCAGATACGCAGTATTTT.

V and J are TRBV29-1 and TRBJ2-1; 9 bases are a match to TRBD2. CDR3 length: 14 amino acids. Looked up from germline, CDR1 is SQVTM and CDR2 is ANQGSEA. The V and J ends lost 6 bases and 4 bases, in that order; junction bases with no gene match: 7. The CDR3 DNA follows: TGCAGCGTGAGTAGCGGGAGTCATTACAATGAGCAGTTCTTC. Its translation: CSVSSGSHYNEQFF.

The J gene is TRBJ1-2, the V gene TRBV19, with 8 positions matching TRBD1. V shed 3 bases, J shed 2 bases, and the junction held 8 bases outside the gene matches. The CDR3 totals 16 residues. The germline V gene encodes CDR1 LNHDA and CDR2 SQIVND (reference sequence). CDR3 amino acids: CASSIPRQGANYGYTF. The CDR3 DNA follows: TGTGCCAGTAGTATTCCCCGGCAGGGGGCGAACTATGGCTACACCTTC.

This clone occurred once. This may be a read error, as it is one base from a much larger clone. Other nucleotide sequences from this sample produce the same CDR3. The chain uses TRBV28 and TRBJ1-6, with a tentative D call TRBD1 (6 bases). The germline V and J ends were trimmed by 3 bases and 6 bases, with 18 bases remaining between them. Per the germline V gene, CDR1 is MDHEN and CDR2 is SYDVKM. CDR3 length: 17 residues. The CDR3 reads CASSFNQGQGLNSPLHF. CDR3 coding DNA: TGTGCCAGCAGTTTTAACCAGGGGCAGGGGCTTAATTCACCCCTCCACTTT.

The chain couples TRBV15 to TRBJ2-7, with 9 bases lining up with TRBD1. The V gene end was trimmed by 1 base and the J gene end by 1 base; junction bases not matched to a gene: 8. The CDR3 runs 17 residues. Germline lookup yields CDR1 LNHNV and CDR2 YYDKDF (reference sequence). CDR3 in DNA: TGTGCCACCAGCAGAGGGTTATTCGGGACAGGGTCCTACGAGCAGTACTTC. Amino acid sequence: CATSRGLFGTGSYEQYF. Looking up the rest from reference TRBV15 and TRBJ2-7 gives the full variable domain: DAMVIQNPRYQVTQFGKPVTLSCSQTLNHNVMYWYQQKSSQAPKLLFHYYDKDFNNEADTPDNFQSRRPNTSFCFLDIRSPGLGDTAMYLCATSRGLFGTGSYEQYFGPGTRLTVT.